This T cell receptor beta chain was sequenced in a study of T cell responses to AZD1222 COVID-19 vaccine. Study context: Recipients boosted at about 4 weeks or about 12 weeks are pooled.

As concerns this clone: No antigen is known for it.

General study findings and limits: Repertoires were collected only later (after the peak T cell response had occurred). Just a handful of people given AZD1222 tested seropositive at baseline.

The assay was immunoSEQ multiplex PCR, and TCRdb's table has in-frame clones only and misses some. The sample consists of 100,000 or so clones, 87% of them appearing once. The source material was peripheral blood, sampled on day 0 of AZD1222 vaccination. This clonotype originated in an adult in good health.

The CDR3 reads CASTKTRAGEKLFF. Written as DNA, the CDR3 is TGTGCCAGCACCAAAACCCGGGCAGGGGAAAAACTGTTTTTT. The rearrangement links TRBV7-9 to TRBJ1-4; D is possibly TRBD1 (5 bases). V lost 7 bases, J lost 8 bases, and 17 bases lay in between. Germline-derived CDR1 and CDR2 are SEHNR and FQNEAQ (reference sequence). The CDR3 loop spans 14 amino acids.